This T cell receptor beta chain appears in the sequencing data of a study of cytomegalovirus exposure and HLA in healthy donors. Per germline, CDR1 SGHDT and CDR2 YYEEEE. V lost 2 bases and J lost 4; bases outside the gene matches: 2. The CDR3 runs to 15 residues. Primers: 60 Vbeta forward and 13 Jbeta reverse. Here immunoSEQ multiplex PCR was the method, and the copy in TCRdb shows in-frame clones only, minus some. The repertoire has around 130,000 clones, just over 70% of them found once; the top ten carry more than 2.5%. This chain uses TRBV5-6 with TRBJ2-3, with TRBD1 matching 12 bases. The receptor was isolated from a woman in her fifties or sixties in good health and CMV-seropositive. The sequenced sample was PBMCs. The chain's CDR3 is CASSLGTGGADTQYF. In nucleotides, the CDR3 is TGTGCCAGCAGCTTAGGGACAGGGGGCGCAGATACGCAGTATTTT.